The clone carrying this T cell receptor (beta chain) appeared many times. Its antigen is not identified. These data belong to a study of neurological immune-mediated disorders. General study results and limits: HTLV-1-associated myelopathy showed the most TCR clonal expansion; multiple sclerosis the least, below healthy controls.

Time point denoted: technical triplicate 3. V dropped 0 bases and J dropped 2 bases, with 15 bases sitting between them. Germline V lookup: CDR1 SGHRS, CDR2 YFSETQ. The CDR3 is made up of 16 amino acids. cDNA was made by 5'RACE with 10-nucleotide random UMIs. Using its own MiXCR run on the 5' RACE reads, TCRdb lists one record per CDR3 protein. The table shows about 44,000 distinct CDR3 sequences, with under 25% occurring only once. This rearrangement joins TRBV5-1 to TRBJ2-7, with D perhaps TRBD1 or TRBD2 (5 bases each). The sequenced material came from PBMCs. The receptor's source is a man aged 55 to 70 with HTLV-1-associated myelopathy (HAM/TSP). CDR3 sequence: CASSLEYGTLPYEQYF. DNA for the CDR3: TGCGCCAGCAGCTTGGAATACGGGACGCTGCCCTACGAGCAGTACTTC.